This T cell receptor (beta chain) was retrieved from a study of CD8+CD57+ T cells in acquired aplastic anemia. Study background: An average of roughly 3.2 ug of DNA was obtained from sorted CD4+ and CD8+ cells. Study-level findings and limits: Patients and controls had in common twenty-nine CD8+ CDR3 sequences. No significant patient-versus-control difference appeared in CD8+ Simpson's diversity.

Of note for this clonotype: Antigen specificity is unknown.

The TCR beta profiling, which covered VDJ combination and CDR3 sequence, was carried out using genomic DNA as the template. TCRdb reprocessed the reads with MiXCR, giving one entry per CDR3 protein. The sample consists of more than 150,000 distinct CDR3 sequences, almost 50% of them appearing once. Individuals selected for sequencing had exhibited CD8+CD57+ cell expansion on flow cytometry. Among the patients, all had severe acquired aplastic anemia. The CDR3 is 15 residues long. V lost 0 bases and J lost 7, with 16 bases in between. Germline V lookup: CDR1 DFQATT, CDR2 SNEGSKA (reference sequence). The genes are TRBV20-1 and TRBJ1-5; D might be TRBD1 (5 bases). The sequencing sample was made of sorted CD4+, CD8+, or CD8+CD57+ T cells (not recorded which) from PBMCs. The sequence derives from a human donor with aplastic anemia. Here the CDR3 reads CSARDPRGVYQPQHF. The CDR3 nucleotides are TGCAGTGCTAGAGATCCCCGGGGGGTATACCAGCCCCAGCATTTT.